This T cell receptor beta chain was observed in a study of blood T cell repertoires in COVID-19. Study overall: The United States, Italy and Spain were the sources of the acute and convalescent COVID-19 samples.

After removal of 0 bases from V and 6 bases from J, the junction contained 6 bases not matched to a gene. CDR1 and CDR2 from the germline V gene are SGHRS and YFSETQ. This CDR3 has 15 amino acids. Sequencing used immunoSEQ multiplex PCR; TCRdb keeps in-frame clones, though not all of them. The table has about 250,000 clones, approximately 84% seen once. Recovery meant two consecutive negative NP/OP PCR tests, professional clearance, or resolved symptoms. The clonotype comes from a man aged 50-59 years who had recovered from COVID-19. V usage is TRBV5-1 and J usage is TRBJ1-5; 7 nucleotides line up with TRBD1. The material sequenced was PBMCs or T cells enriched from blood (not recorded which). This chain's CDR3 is CASSLGGTEPQPQHF. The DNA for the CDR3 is TGCGCCAGCAGCTTGGGAGGGACAGAGCCTCAGCCCCAGCATTTT. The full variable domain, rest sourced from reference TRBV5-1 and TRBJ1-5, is KAGVTQTPRYLIKTRGQQVTLSCSPISGHRSVSWYQQTPGQGLQFLFEYFSETQRNKGNFPGRFSGRQFSNSRSEMNVSTLELGDSALYLCASSLGGTEPQPQHFGDGTRLSIL.